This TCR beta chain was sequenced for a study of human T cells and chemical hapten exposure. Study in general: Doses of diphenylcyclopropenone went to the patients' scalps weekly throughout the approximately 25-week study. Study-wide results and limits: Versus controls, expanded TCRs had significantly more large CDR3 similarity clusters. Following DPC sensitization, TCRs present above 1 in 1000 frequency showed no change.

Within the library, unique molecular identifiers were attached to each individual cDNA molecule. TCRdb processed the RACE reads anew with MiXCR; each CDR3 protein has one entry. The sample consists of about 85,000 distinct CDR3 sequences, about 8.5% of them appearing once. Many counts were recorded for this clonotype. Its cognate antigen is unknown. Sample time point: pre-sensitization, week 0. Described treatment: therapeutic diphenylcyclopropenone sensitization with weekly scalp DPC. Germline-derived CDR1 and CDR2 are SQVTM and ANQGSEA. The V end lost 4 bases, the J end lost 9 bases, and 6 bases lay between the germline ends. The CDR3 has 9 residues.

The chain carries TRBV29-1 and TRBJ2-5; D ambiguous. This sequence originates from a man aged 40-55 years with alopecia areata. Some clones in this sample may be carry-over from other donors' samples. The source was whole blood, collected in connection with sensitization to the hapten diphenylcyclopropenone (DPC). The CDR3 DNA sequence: TGCAGCGTTGGGAACGCCCAGTACTTC. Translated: CSVGNAQYF.